The entry that follows covers one T cell receptor beta chain sequence. Its antigen remains unidentified. CDR1 SNHLY and CDR2 FYNNEI come from the germline V gene. The CDR3 covers 16 residues. These data are taken from a study of CXCR3-negative and CXCR3-positive naive CD8 T cells. With UMI labels, 5' RACE was used to prepare the TRB cDNA libraries. TCRdb derives one entry per CDR3 protein from the 5' RACE reads, leaving out DNA. The repertoire table contains roughly 140,000 distinct CDR3 sequences. Overall study findings and caveats: Higher TRB CDR3 hydrophobicity marked CXCR3-positive naive cells relative to CXCR3-negative naive cells.

Every subset of CD8+ T cells was sorted in triplicate at 300,000 or so cells each. The chain employs TRBV2 and TRBJ2-2; TCRdb selects TRBD2, and the lack of DNA leaves this call unchecked. The sequenced sample consisted of naive CXCR3+ CD8+ T cells from blood. The subset was: CD45RO-CCR7+CD27+CD95- naive CD8+ T cells expressing CXCR3 (TNR3+). The sequence was collected from a human donor in good health. Some clones in this sample may be carry-over from other donors' samples. The CDR3 sequence: CASSQGLAGDAGELFF. The complete variable domain, with remaining parts taken from reference TRBV2 and TRBJ2-2, reads EPEVTQTPSHQVTQMGQEVILRCVPISNHLYFYWYRQILGQKVEFLVSFYNNEISEKSEIFDDQFSVERPDGSNFTLKIRSTKLEDSAMYFCASSQGLAGDAGELFFGEGSRLTVL.